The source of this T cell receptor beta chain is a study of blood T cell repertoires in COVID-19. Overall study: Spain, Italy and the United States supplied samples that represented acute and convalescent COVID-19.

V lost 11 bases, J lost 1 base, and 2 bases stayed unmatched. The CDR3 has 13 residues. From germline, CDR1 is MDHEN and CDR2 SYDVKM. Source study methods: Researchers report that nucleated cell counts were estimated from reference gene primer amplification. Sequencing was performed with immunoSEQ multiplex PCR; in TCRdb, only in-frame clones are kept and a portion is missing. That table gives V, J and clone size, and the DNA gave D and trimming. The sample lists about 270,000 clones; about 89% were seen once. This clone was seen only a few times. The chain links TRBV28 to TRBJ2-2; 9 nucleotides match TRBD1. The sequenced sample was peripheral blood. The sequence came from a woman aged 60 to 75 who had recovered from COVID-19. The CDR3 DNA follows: TGTGCCGGACAGGGGCTGAACACCGGGGAGCTGTTTTTT. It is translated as CAGQGLNTGELFF.